This TCR beta chain originates from a study of OX40 agonist ivuxolimab in advanced cancers. Study in general: Subjects had a mean age of around 60 years, with a range of roughly 20 to 79; more than 75% were male. Antecedent anti-PD-1, anti-PD-L1 or anti-CTLA-4 therapy was permissible, with around 41% having received some.

Germline V lookup: CDR1 ENHRY, CDR2 SYGVKD. The trim removed 2 bases at V and 3 bases at J, leaving 6 bases unmatched. The CDR3 length is 16 residues. Profiling relied on immunoSEQ multiplex PCR, and the TCRdb table lists in-frame clones only, not all of them. The sample has about 66,000 clones, around 85% seen once. Regarding this clone: Its antigen is currently unknown.

The study's findings and limits: Among the lowest levels of clonal expansion were found in partial responders at 0.1-3.0 mg/kg.

The chain is built from TRBV10-3 and TRBJ2-3, with TRBD1 identical over 9 bases. This material consisted of CD4+ or CD8+ T cells sorted from blood, taken in a trial of the OX40 agonist ivuxolimab. This receptor was obtained from an adult with an advanced solid tumor such as melanoma, head and neck, liver or kidney cancer. CDR3 sequence: CAISEGGGQGTDTQYF. In DNA, the CDR3 is TGTGCCATCAGTGAGGGGGGCGGACAGGGGACAGATACGCAGTATTTT.